The present T cell receptor beta chain was sequenced within a study of blood T cells in healthy people across ages. Study results and caveats: With unsorted PBMCs, a conclusive comparison of naive versus antigen-experienced cells was not possible.

It was with a sample-barcoded 5' primer and a J-beta primer mix that a second PCR of about 7 to 12 cycles was run. TCRdb reprocessed the 5' RACE reads via MiXCR and lists one record per CDR3 protein. The sample has some 880,000 distinct CDR3 sequences, 35% to 40% seen once; the top ten hold over 10%. CDR3 length: 14 residues. The ends lost 8 bases at V and 5 bases at J; junction bases unmatched: 6. The germline V gene has CDR1 MNHEY and CDR2 SMNVEV (reference sequence). Every donor gave 9 to 10 milliliters of peripheral blood. This clonotype was counted at least ten times. Its antigen is still unknown.

The chain recombines TRBV27 with TRBJ2-1; 10 bases align to TRBD2. Material: blood. The TCR sequence derives from a man younger than 35 in good health. CDR3 bases: TGTGCCAGCCACACTAGCGGGGCTAACAATGAGCAGTTCTTC. The encoded protein is CASHTSGANNEQFF.